Listed below are T cell receptor beta chains from one sample, sequenced in a study of blood T cell repertoires in COVID-19. This table comes from immunoSEQ multiplex PCR, and its TCRdb copy is limited to in-frame clones, with some not included. The sample includes 290,000 or so clones, about nine tenths of them seen just once. Sequencing was performed on peripheral blood. These receptors all stem from a young man with active or convalescent COVID-19. CDR3s include the opening cysteine and the closing phenylalanine or tryptophan. A D gene is named only where the DNA matches it firmly. Clone size, where shown, is once, few, many, or a class for clones that have expanded.

TRBJ2-7	NA	NA	TRBV6-6	CASSFRTRDEQYF	TGTGCCAGCAGTTTTCGAACCAGGGACGAGCAGTACTTC
TRBJ2-7	TRBD1	NA	TRBV4-1	CASSGTGSEQYF	TGCGCCAGCTCCGGGACAGGGAGCGAGCAGTACTTC
TRBJ2-2	NA	NA	TRBV18	CASSSEVGGNTGELFF	TGTGCCAGCTCATCGGAAGTAGGCGGGAACACCGGGGAGCTGTTTTTT
TRBJ1-5	TRBD1	NA	TRBV6-4	CAMTGYGNNQPQHF	TGTGCCATGACAGGGTACGGTAACAATCAGCCCCAGCATTTT
TRBJ2-2	TRBD2	NA	TRBV14	CASSQLNGGAGGELFF	TGTGCCAGCAGCCAACTGAACGGGGGGGCTGGCGGGGAGCTGTTTTTT
TRBJ1-5	TRBD1	NA	TRBV27	CATGPGQGNQPQHF	TGTGCCACCGGTCCGGGACAGGGCAATCAGCCCCAGCATTTT
TRBJ2-1	TRBD2	NA	TRBV7-3	CASSPGLAGYNEQFF	TGTGCCAGCAGCCCCGGCCTAGCGGGATACAATGAGCAGTTCTTC
TRBJ1-4	NA	NA	TRBV4-1	CASSGLNEKLFF	TGCGCCAGCAGCGGCCTTAATGAAAAACTGTTTTTT
TRBJ1-1	NA	once	TRBV6-5	CASSSSTEAFF	TGTGCCAGCAGTTCGAGTACTGAAGCTTTCTTT
TRBJ1-1	NA	NA	TRBV27	CASNGRNTEAFF	TGTGCCAGCAATGGGAGGAACACTGAAGCTTTCTTT
TRBJ1-6	TRBD1	NA	TRBV7-9	CASSPGTGGVSPLHF	TGTGCCAGCAGCCCGGGGACAGGGGGCGTTTCACCCCTCCACTTT
TRBJ1-3	NA	NA	TRBV28	CASIPTVYSGNTIYF	TGTGCCAGCATACCCACGGTATACTCTGGAAACACCATATATTTT
TRBJ1-6	NA	NA	TRBV10-3	CAIRREVGGSYNSPLHF	TGTGCCATCAGGAGAGAGGTGGGAGGTTCCTATAATTCACCCCTCCACTTT
TRBJ2-5	TRBD2	NA	TRBV11-2	CASSLGRLGRTSGQETQYF	TGTGCCAGCAGCCTAGGGCGGTTGGGGCGGACTAGCGGGCAAGAGACCCAGTACTTC
TRBJ2-3	NA	NA	TRBV9	CASSVAGTTGTDTQYF	TGTGCCAGCAGCGTAGCCGGGACAACGGGCACAGATACGCAGTATTTT
TRBJ1-2	NA	NA	TRBV20-1	CSASVFVDRDNYGYTF	TGCAGTGCTAGTGTGTTTGTGGACAGAGATAACTATGGCTACACCTTC
TRBJ1-6	TRBD1	NA	TRBV5-1	CASSQRDRGSSPLHF	TGCGCCAGCAGCCAACGGGACAGGGGAAGTTCACCCCTCCACTTT
TRBJ1-2	NA	NA	TRBV12-1	CASNDRGDGPNYGYTF	TGTGCCAGCAACGACAGGGGAGATGGTCCTAACTATGGCTACACCTTC
TRBJ2-7	NA	NA	TRBV28	CASSVSSYEQYF	TGTGCCAGCAGTGTGAGCTCCTACGAGCAGTACTTC
TRBJ1-6	NA	NA	TRBV5-1	CASSLLGQINSPLHF	TGCGCCAGCAGCTTGCTCGGACAGATTAATTCACCCCTCCACTTT
TRBJ1-5	NA	once	TRBV4-1	CASSQEAADSNQPQHF	TGCGCCAGCAGCCAAGAGGCGGCAGATAGCAATCAGCCCCAGCATTTT
TRBJ2-7	NA	NA	TRBV21-1	CASSNLDEQYF	TGTGCCAGCAGCAACTTAGACGAGCAGTACTTC
TRBJ1-2	NA	NA	TRBV7-9	CASSDADSYGYTF	TGTGCCAGCAGCGATGCGGACAGTTATGGCTACACCTTC
TRBJ2-1	NA	NA	TRBV6-5	CASRAERDYNEQFF	TGTGCCAGCAGGGCGGAGAGGGACTACAATGAGCAGTTCTTC
TRBJ2-1	TRBD2	once	TRBV28	CASSSLAGSSYNEQFF	TGTGCCAGCAGTTCGCTAGCGGGAAGCTCCTACAATGAGCAGTTCTTC
TRBJ1-2	TRBD1	NA	TRBV7-2	CASSWRGRGGYTF	TGTGCCAGCAGCTGGAGGGGGCGCGGAGGCTACACCTTC
TRBJ2-5	TRBD2	NA	TRBV28	CASSPLRASGVWETQYF	TGTGCCAGCAGTCCTCTTAGGGCTAGCGGGGTGTGGGAGACCCAGTACTTC
TRBJ1-5	NA	NA	TRBV28	CASSLWSAQPQHF	TGTGCCAGCAGTTTATGGAGCGCTCAGCCCCAGCATTTT
TRBJ2-7	TRBD2	NA	TRBV28	CASSQLLAGEYEQYF	TGTGCCAGCAGCCAATTACTAGCGGGAGAGTACGAGCAGTACTTC
TRBJ1-2	NA	NA	TRBV5-4	CASSPRRGDGRAYGYTF	TGTGCCAGCAGCCCTCGCCGCGGGGACGGAAGAGCTTATGGCTACACCTTC
TRBJ1-3	NA	NA	TRBV10-2	CASKQDSGNTIYF	TGCGCCAGCAAGCAAGACTCTGGAAACACCATATATTTT
TRBJ2-3	NA	NA	TRBV28	CASSEIGTPSTDTQYF	TGTGCCAGCAGTGAGATCGGGACACCCAGCACAGATACGCAGTATTTT
TRBJ2-1	NA	NA	TRBV12-2	CASRLGREWSNEQFF	TGTGCAAGTCGCTTAGGGCGGGAGTGGTCCAATGAGCAGTTCTTC
TRBJ2-1	TRBD2	once	TRBV19	CASSNGGGYNEQFF	TGTGCCAGTAGTAATGGCGGGGGGTACAATGAGCAGTTCTTC
TRBJ2-5	NA	NA	TRBV5-5	CASSFLETQYF	TGTGCCAGCAGCTTTCTAGAGACCCAGTACTTC
TRBJ1-1	TRBD1	once	TRBV6-1	CASSEALTGRSEAFF	TGTGCCAGCAGTGAGGCCTTGACAGGGAGGTCTGAAGCTTTCTTT
TRBJ2-2	TRBD2	NA	TRBV7-8	CASSLAERGANTGELFF	TGTGCCAGCAGCTTAGCGGAGCGGGGGGCCAACACCGGGGAGCTGTTTTTT
TRBJ2-7	NA	NA	TRBV6-2/TRBV6-3	CASSYYQGASYEQYF	TGTGCCAGCAGTTACTACCAGGGTGCCAGCTACGAGCAGTACTTC
TRBJ1-2	NA	NA	TRBV11-1	CASSADTAGGYTF	TGTGCCAGCAGCGCGGACACCGCCGGTGGCTACACCTTC
TRBJ1-1	NA	NA	TRBV5-4	CASSLSGVTNTEAFF	TGTGCCAGCAGCTTGTCAGGGGTTACGAACACTGAAGCTTTCTTT
TRBJ1-2	NA	NA	TRBV6-5	CASRRAGTNGYTF	TGTGCCAGCAGGCGAGCGGGGACGAATGGCTACACCTTC
TRBJ2-5	NA	NA	TRBV6-5	CASKFALRQETQYF	TGTGCCAGCAAGTTTGCGCTACGTCAAGAGACCCAGTACTTC
TRBJ2-3	TRBD2	NA	TRBV9	CASSLTLAGGPGADTQYF	TGTGCCAGCAGCCTCACACTAGCGGGAGGGCCGGGAGCAGATACGCAGTATTTT
TRBJ1-1	NA	NA	TRBV24-1	CATSADDRITEAFF	TGTGCCACCAGTGCCGACGACAGGATCACTGAAGCTTTCTTT
TRBJ2-1	NA	NA	TRBV6-2/TRBV6-3	CASSYSFEGTPNEQFF	TGTGCCAGCAGTTACTCGTTCGAGGGAACTCCCAATGAGCAGTTCTTC
TRBJ1-5	NA	few	TRBV24-1	CATSDFSGNPNQPQHF	TGTGCCACCAGTGATTTCTCAGGGAATCCCAATCAGCCCCAGCATTTT
TRBJ2-6	TRBD2	few	TRBV7-9	CASSSSRGGRSGANVLTF	TGTGCCAGCAGCTCATCACGGGGGGGCCGTTCTGGGGCCAACGTCCTGACTTTC
TRBJ1-2	NA	once	TRBV7-2	CASRVTGTPFYGYTF	TGTGCCAGCAGGGTGACCGGGACTCCATTCTATGGCTACACCTTC
TRBJ1-2	TRBD1	once	TRBV5-1	CASSLQGREDYGYTF	TGCGCCAGCAGCTTACAGGGGAGAGAGGACTATGGCTACACCTTC
TRBJ2-3	TRBD2	NA	TRBV28	CASSFRLAGDTQYF	TGTGCCAGCAGTTTCAGACTAGCTGGGGATACGCAGTATTTT